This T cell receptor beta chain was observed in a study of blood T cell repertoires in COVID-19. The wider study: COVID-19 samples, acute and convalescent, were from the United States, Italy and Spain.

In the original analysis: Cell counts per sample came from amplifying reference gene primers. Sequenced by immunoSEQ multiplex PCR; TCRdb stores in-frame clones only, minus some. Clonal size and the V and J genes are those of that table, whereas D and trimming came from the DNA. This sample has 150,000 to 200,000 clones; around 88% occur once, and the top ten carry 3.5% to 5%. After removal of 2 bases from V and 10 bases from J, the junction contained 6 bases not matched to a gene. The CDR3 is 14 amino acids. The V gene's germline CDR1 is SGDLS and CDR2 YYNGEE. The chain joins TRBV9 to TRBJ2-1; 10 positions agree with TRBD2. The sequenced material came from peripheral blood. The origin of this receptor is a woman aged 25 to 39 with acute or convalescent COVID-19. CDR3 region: CASSVLGLAREQFF. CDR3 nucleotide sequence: TGTGCCAGCAGCGTCTTGGGACTAGCGCGGGAGCAGTTCTTC.